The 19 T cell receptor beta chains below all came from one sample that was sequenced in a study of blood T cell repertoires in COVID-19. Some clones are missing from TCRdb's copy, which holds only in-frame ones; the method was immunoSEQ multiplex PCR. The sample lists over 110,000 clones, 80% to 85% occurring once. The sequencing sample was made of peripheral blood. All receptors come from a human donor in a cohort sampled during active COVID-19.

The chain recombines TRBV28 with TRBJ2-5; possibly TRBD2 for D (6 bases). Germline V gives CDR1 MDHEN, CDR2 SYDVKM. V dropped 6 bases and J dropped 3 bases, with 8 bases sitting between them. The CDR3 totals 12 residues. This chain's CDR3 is CASREGKETQYF. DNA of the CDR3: TGTGCCAGCAGGGAGGGTAAAGAGACCCAGTACTTC.

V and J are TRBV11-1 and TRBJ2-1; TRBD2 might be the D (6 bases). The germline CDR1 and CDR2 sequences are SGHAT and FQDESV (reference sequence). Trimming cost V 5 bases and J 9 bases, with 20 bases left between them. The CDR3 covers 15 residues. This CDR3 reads CASSQTGRLRIEQFF. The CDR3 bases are TGTGCCAGCAGCCAGACGGGGAGGCTACGTATTGAGCAGTTCTTC.

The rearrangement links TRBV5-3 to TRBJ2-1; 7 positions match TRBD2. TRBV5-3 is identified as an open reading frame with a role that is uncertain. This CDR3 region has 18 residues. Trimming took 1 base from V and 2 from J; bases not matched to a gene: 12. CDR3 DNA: TGTGCCAGAAGCTTGTCAGTGCCCCAACTAGCGCCCTACAATGAGCAGTTCTTC. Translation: CARSLSVPQLAPYNEQFF.

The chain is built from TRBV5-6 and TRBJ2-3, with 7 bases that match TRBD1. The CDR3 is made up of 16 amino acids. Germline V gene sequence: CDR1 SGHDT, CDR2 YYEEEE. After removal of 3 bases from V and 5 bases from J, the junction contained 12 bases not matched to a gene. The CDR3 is CASSSPGTESRDTQYF. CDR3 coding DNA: TGTGCCAGCAGCTCCCCCGGGACAGAGTCCAGAGATACGCAGTATTTT.

As DNA, the CDR3 is TGCGCCAGCAGCAACGGGGGGGTCACTGAAGCTTTCTTT. This sequence encodes CASSNGGVTEAFF. The chain recombines TRBV5-1 with TRBJ1-1; a weak D match, TRBD1 (5 bases). V shed 4 bases and J shed 4 bases, with 11 bases lying between them. The CDR3 loop spans 13 amino acids. Germline loops: CDR1 SGHRS, CDR2 YFSETQ.

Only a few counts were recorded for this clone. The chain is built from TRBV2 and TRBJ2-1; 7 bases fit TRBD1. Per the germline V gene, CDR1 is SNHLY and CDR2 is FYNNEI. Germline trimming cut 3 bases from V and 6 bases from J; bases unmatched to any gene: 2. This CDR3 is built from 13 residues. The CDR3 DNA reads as TGTGCCAGCAGTGATGACAGGGCCAATGAGCAGTTCTTC. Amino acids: CASSDDRANEQFF.

CDR3 sequence reads: CASSIMDRPGVEQYF. The CDR3 bases are TGTGCCAGTAGTATAATGGACAGGCCTGGGGTCGAGCAGTACTTC. V gene TRBV19 combines with J gene TRBJ2-7, with TRBD1 matching 7 bases. Per the germline V gene, CDR1 is LNHDA and CDR2 is SQIVND (reference sequence). V dropped 2 bases and J dropped 6; count of bases not matched to a gene: 10. This CDR3 region has 15 residues.

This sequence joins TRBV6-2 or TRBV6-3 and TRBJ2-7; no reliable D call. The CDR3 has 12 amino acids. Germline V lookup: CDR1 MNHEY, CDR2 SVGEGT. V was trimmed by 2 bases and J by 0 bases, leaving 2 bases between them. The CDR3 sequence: CASSYRSYEQYF. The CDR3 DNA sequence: TGTGCCAGCAGTTACCGCTCCTACGAGCAGTACTTC.

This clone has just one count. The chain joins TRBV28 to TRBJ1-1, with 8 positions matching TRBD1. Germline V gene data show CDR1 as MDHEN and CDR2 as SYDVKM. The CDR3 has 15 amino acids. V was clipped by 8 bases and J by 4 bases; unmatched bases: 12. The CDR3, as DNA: TGTGCCAGCGAAGGACAGGGCCCTCAGGGCACTGAAGCTTTCTTT. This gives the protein CASEGQGPQGTEAFF.

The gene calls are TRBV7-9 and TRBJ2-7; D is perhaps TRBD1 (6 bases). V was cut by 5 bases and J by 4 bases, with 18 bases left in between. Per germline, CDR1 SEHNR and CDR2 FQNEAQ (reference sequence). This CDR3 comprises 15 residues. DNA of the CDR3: TGTGCCAGCAGCCTTTACGAGGGACAAGATTACGAGCAGTACTTC. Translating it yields CASSLYEGQDYEQYF.

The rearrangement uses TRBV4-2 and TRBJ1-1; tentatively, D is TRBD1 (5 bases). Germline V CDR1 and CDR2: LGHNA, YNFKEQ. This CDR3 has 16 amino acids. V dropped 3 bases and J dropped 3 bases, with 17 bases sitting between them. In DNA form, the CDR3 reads TGTGCCAGCAGCCAGGGTAGATCATTAGGGGACACTGAAGCTTTCTTT. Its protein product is CASSQGRSLGDTEAFF.

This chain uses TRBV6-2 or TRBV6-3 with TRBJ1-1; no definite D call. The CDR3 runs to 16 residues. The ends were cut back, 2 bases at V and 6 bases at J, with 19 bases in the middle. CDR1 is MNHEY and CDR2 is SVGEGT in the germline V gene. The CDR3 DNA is TGTGCCAGCAGTTACGAACTCAAAGTAGATAACCCTGAAGCTTTCTTT. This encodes CASSYELKVDNPEAFF.

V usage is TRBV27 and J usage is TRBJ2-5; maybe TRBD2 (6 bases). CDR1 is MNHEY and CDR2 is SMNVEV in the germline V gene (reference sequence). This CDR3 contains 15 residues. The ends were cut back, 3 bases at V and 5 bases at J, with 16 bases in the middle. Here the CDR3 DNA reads TGTGCCAGCAGTTTGCTGGATAAGGGGAGGGAGACCCAGTACTTC. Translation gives CASSLLDKGRETQYF.

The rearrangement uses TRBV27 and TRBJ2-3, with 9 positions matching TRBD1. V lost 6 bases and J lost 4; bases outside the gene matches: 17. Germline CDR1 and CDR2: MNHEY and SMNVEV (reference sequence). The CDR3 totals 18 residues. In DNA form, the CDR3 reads TGTGCCAGCAGGAACACCCCACCGGGACAGGGTAGGGCAGATACGCAGTATTTT. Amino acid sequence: CASRNTPPGQGRADTQYF.

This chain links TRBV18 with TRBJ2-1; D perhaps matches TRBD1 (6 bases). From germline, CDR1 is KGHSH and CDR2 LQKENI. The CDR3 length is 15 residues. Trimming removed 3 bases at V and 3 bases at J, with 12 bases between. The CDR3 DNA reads TGTGCCAGCTCACCGCCAGGACAGATCTACAATGAGCAGTTCTTC. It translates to CASSPPGQIYNEQFF. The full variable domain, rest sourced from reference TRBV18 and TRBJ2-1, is NAGVMQNPRHLVRRRGQEARLRCSPMKGHSHVYWYRQLPEEGLKFMVYLQKENIIDESGMPKERFSAEFPKEGPSILRIQQVVRGDSAAYFCASSPPGQIYNEQFFGPGTRLTVL.

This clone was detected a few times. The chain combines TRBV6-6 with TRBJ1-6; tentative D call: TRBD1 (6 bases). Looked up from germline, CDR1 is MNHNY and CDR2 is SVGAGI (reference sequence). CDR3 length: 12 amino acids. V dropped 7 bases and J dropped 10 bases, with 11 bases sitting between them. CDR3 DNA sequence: TGTGCCAGCAATGACAGGAACTCACCCCTCCACTTT. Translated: CASNDRNSPLHF.

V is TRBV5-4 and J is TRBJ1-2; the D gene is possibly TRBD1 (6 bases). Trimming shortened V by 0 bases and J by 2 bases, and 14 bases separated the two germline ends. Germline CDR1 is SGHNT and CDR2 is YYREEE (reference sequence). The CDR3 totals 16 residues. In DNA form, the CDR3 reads TGTGCCAGCAGCTTGGGAATGGCAGGGGCCAACTATGGCTACACCTTC. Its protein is CASSLGMAGANYGYTF.

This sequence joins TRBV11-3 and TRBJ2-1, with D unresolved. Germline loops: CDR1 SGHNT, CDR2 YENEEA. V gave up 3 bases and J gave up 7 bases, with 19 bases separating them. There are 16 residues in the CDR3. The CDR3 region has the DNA TGTGCCAGCAGCTTTTATCCGAGCCCCCCGGGTAATGAGCAGTTCTTC. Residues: CASSFYPSPPGNEQFF.

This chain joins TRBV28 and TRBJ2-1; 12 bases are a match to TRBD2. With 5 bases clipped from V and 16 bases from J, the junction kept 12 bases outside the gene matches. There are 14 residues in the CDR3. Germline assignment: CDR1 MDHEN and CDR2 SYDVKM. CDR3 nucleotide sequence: TGTGCCAGCAGTACCCCCGGGACTAGCGGGCCAAAATTCTTC. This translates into CASSTPGTSGPKFF.